Listed below are T cell receptor beta chains from one sample, sequenced in a study of T-cell reconstitution after alpha-beta-depleted transplantation in children. TCRdb used MiXCR to reprocess the PCR reads, holding one entry per CDR3 protein. In the table there are about 980,000 distinct CDR3 sequences, about 29% of which are singletons. The material was PBMCs, mostly from graft donor cells, obtained 360 days after TCRalphabeta/CD19-depleted stem cell transplant. All receptors come from a boy under three years old who had a stem cell transplant for SCID, so the T cells may come from the graft donor. CDR3s include the opening cysteine and the closing phenylalanine or tryptophan. The order of the fields is CDR3 length, V gene, D gene, clone size, J gene, CDR3 protein, CDR3 DNA. The D gene is left open where the match is weak. Clone size is stated in some rows and not others, as once, few, many or a class when expanded.

len: 18; v_gene: TRBV4-3; d_gene: .; abundance: few; j_gene: TRBJ2-2; CDR3aa: CASSPVTARIANTGELFF; CDR3nt: TGCGCCAGCAGCCCCGTGACAGCCAGGATCGCGAACACCGGGGAGCTGTTTTTT
len: 18; v_gene: TRBV5-6; d_gene: TRBD1; abundance: .; j_gene: TRBJ2-2; CDR3aa: CASSLGPGGLGNTGELFF; CDR3nt: TGTGCCAGCAGCTTGGGGCCAGGGGGCTTAGGCAACACCGGGGAGCTGTTTTTT
len: 17; v_gene: TRBV12-3/TRBV12-4; d_gene: .; abundance: .; j_gene: TRBJ2-5; CDR3aa: CASSLLSLDRLQETQYF; CDR3nt: TGTGCCAGCAGTTTACTCTCGTTGGACAGACTGCAAGAGACCCAGTACTTC
len: 14; v_gene: TRBV6-2/TRBV6-3; d_gene: .; abundance: .; j_gene: TRBJ2-5; CDR3aa: CASSYPDGPETQYF; CDR3nt: TGTGCCAGCAGTTACCCGGACGGCCCAGAGACCCAGTACTTC
len: 13; v_gene: TRBV29-1; d_gene: .; abundance: .; j_gene: TRBJ1-4; CDR3aa: CSVRRVGGEKLFF; CDR3nt: TGCAGCGTCCGCCGAGTAGGGGGTGAAAAACTGTTTTTT
len: 13; v_gene: TRBV6-1; d_gene: .; abundance: .; j_gene: TRBJ1-2; CDR3aa: CASTPTGNYGYTF; CDR3nt: TGTGCCAGCACCCCTACAGGGAACTATGGCTACACCTTC
len: 16; v_gene: TRBV12-3/TRBV12-4; d_gene: TRBD1; abundance: few; j_gene: TRBJ2-5; CDR3aa: CASSFAGGRRGETQYF; CDR3nt: TGTGCCAGCAGTTTCGCAGGGGGACGCCGCGGAGAGACCCAGTACTTC
len: 19; v_gene: TRBV5-1; d_gene: .; abundance: .; j_gene: TRBJ2-1; CDR3aa: CASSPLNWTRPSSYNEQFF; CDR3nt: TGCGCCAGCAGCCCCCTCAATTGGACAAGGCCAAGCTCCTACAATGAGCAGTTCTTC
len: 15; v_gene: TRBV20-1; d_gene: .; abundance: .; j_gene: TRBJ2-2; CDR3aa: CSARPGGANTGELFF; CDR3nt: TGCAGTGCCCGTCCCGGCGGGGCGAACACCGGGGAGCTGTTTTTT
len: 15; v_gene: TRBV6-2/TRBV6-3; d_gene: TRBD2; abundance: .; j_gene: TRBJ2-5; CDR3aa: CASNLAGGPAKTQYF; CDR3nt: TGTGCCAGCAACCTAGCGGGGGGCCCCGCGAAGACCCAGTACTTC
len: 14; v_gene: TRBV7-9; d_gene: TRBD1; abundance: .; j_gene: TRBJ1-1; CDR3aa: CASSPGTGHTEAFF; CDR3nt: TGTGCCAGCAGCCCAGGGACAGGCCACACTGAAGCTTTCTTT
len: 16; v_gene: TRBV6-1; d_gene: .; abundance: .; j_gene: TRBJ2-7; CDR3aa: CASSGGAGVRVYEQYF; CDR3nt: TGTGCCAGCAGTGGAGGCGCCGGGGTCCGCGTCTACGAGCAGTACTTC
len: 11; v_gene: TRBV29-1; d_gene: .; abundance: .; j_gene: TRBJ1-2; CDR3aa: CSVEGGAGYTF; CDR3nt: TGCAGCGTTGAAGGAGGCGCTGGCTACACCTTC
len: 13; v_gene: TRBV12-3/TRBV12-4; d_gene: .; abundance: few; j_gene: TRBJ2-6; CDR3aa: CASSPIRANVLTF; CDR3nt: TGTGCCAGCAGCCCCATTCGGGCCAACGTCCTGACTTTC
len: 13; v_gene: TRBV15; d_gene: .; abundance: few; j_gene: TRBJ1-1; CDR3aa: CATSMWGGTEAFF; CDR3nt: TGTGCCACCAGCATGTGGGGCGGCACTGAAGCTTTCTTT
len: 16; v_gene: TRBV5-1; d_gene: .; abundance: .; j_gene: TRBJ2-1; CDR3aa: CASSYRQGQGYNEQFF; CDR3nt: TGCGCCAGCAGCTACCGGCAGGGACAAGGTTACAATGAGCAGTTCTTC
len: 14; v_gene: TRBV6-1; d_gene: .; abundance: few; j_gene: TRBJ1-2; CDR3aa: CASSPLGRYYGYTF; CDR3nt: TGTGCCAGCAGCCCCCTGGGCAGATACTATGGCTACACCTTC
len: 16; v_gene: TRBV6-2/TRBV6-3; d_gene: TRBD1; abundance: .; j_gene: TRBJ1-1; CDR3aa: CASSYSGRGHVAEAFF; CDR3nt: TGTGCCAGCAGTTACTCGGGCAGGGGGCATGTTGCTGAAGCTTTCTTT
len: 15; v_gene: TRBV7-8; d_gene: TRBD2; abundance: .; j_gene: TRBJ2-7; CDR3aa: CASSLAPSGAYEQYF; CDR3nt: TGTGCCAGCAGCTTAGCGCCTAGCGGAGCCTACGAGCAGTACTTC
len: 18; v_gene: TRBV9; d_gene: .; abundance: few; j_gene: TRBJ2-6; CDR3aa: CASSVIDKAYSGANVLTF; CDR3nt: TGTGCCAGCAGCGTAATTGACAAAGCCTACTCTGGGGCCAACGTCCTGACTTTC
len: 12; v_gene: TRBV30; d_gene: .; abundance: .; j_gene: TRBJ2-1; CDR3aa: CAWAKQDNEQFF; CDR3nt: TGTGCCTGGGCTAAACAGGATAATGAGCAGTTCTTC
len: 15; v_gene: TRBV29-1; d_gene: TRBD1; abundance: few; j_gene: TRBJ2-1; CDR3aa: CSVDSNRGSYNEQFF; CDR3nt: TGCAGCGTTGACTCGAACAGGGGGTCTTACAATGAGCAGTTCTTC
len: 15; v_gene: TRBV2; d_gene: .; abundance: .; j_gene: TRBJ1-1; CDR3aa: CASSETDNLNTEAFF; CDR3nt: TGTGCCAGCAGTGAAACGGACAACCTGAACACTGAAGCTTTCTTT
len: 15; v_gene: TRBV4-1; d_gene: TRBD1; abundance: many; j_gene: TRBJ2-3; CDR3aa: CASSQEGQGTDTQYF; CDR3nt: TGTGCCAGCAGCCAAGAGGGACAGGGCACAGATACGCAGTATTTT
len: 13; v_gene: TRBV29-1; d_gene: .; abundance: .; j_gene: TRBJ2-7; CDR3aa: CSVGVEGSYEQYF; CDR3nt: TGCAGCGTTGGAGTAGAGGGCTCCTACGAGCAGTACTTC
len: 11; v_gene: TRBV20-1; d_gene: .; abundance: few; j_gene: TRBJ2-3; CDR3aa: CSAGGTDTQYF; CDR3nt: TGCAGTGCCGGGGGCACAGATACGCAGTATTTT
len: 13; v_gene: TRBV29-1; d_gene: .; abundance: many; j_gene: TRBJ2-5; CDR3aa: CSVVSGASETQYF; CDR3nt: TGCAGCGTTGTAAGTGGGGCGTCAGAGACCCAGTACTTC
len: 15; v_gene: TRBV24-1; d_gene: TRBD1; abundance: once; j_gene: TRBJ2-3; CDR3aa: CATSDLTRTGDTQYF; CDR3nt: TGTGCCACCAGTGATTTGACCCGGACAGGGGACACGCAGTATTTT
len: 14; v_gene: TRBV20-1; d_gene: .; abundance: few; j_gene: TRBJ1-4; CDR3aa: CSARNTGPSKKLFF; CDR3nt: TGCAGTGCTAGGAACACAGGGCCATCAAAAAAACTGTTTTTT
len: 15; v_gene: TRBV5-1; d_gene: .; abundance: .; j_gene: TRBJ2-1; CDR3aa: CASSLPVRARCEQFF; CDR3nt: TGCGCCAGCAGTTTACCTGTCAGGGCACGATGTGAGCAGTTCTTC
len: 15; v_gene: TRBV4-1; d_gene: .; abundance: .; j_gene: TRBJ2-4; CDR3aa: CASSQGVWGKNIQYF; CDR3nt: TGCGCCAGCAGCCAAGGTGTTTGGGGCAAAAACATTCAGTACTTC
len: 18; v_gene: TRBV2; d_gene: .; abundance: few; j_gene: TRBJ2-2; CDR3aa: CASRRRSTRGKRDGELFF; CDR3nt: TGTGCCAGCAGACGCCGATCGACTAGGGGAAAGAGGGACGGGGAGCTGTTTTTT
len: 14; v_gene: TRBV20-1; d_gene: TRBD1; abundance: .; j_gene: TRBJ2-7; CDR3aa: CSARDRQGANEQYF; CDR3nt: TGCAGTGCTAGAGATAGACAGGGGGCTAACGAGCAGTACTTC
len: 15; v_gene: TRBV12-3/TRBV12-4; d_gene: TRBD2; abundance: .; j_gene: TRBJ2-1; CDR3aa: CASSFGLAVYNEQFF; CDR3nt: TGTGCCAGCAGTTTTGGGCTAGCGGTCTACAATGAGCAGTTCTTC
len: 15; v_gene: TRBV7-2; d_gene: TRBD1; abundance: .; j_gene: TRBJ2-7; CDR3aa: CASSYRGQAIYEQYF; CDR3nt: TGTGCCAGCAGCTACCGCGGACAGGCGATATACGAGCAGTACTTC
len: 15; v_gene: TRBV9; d_gene: TRBD2; abundance: many; j_gene: TRBJ2-3; CDR3aa: CASSIGGARTDTQYF; CDR3nt: TGTGCCAGCAGTATCGGGGGGGCCCGCACAGATACGCAGTATTTT
len: 16; v_gene: TRBV6-5; d_gene: TRBD1; abundance: .; j_gene: TRBJ2-3; CDR3aa: CASSYLWTGGPDTQYF; CDR3nt: TGTGCCAGCAGTTACCTATGGACAGGGGGCCCAGATACGCAGTATTTT
len: 14; v_gene: TRBV29-1; d_gene: .; abundance: .; j_gene: TRBJ1-3; CDR3aa: CSAGPGNSGNTIYF; CDR3nt: TGCAGCGCGGGACCAGGAAACTCTGGAAACACCATATATTTT
len: 17; v_gene: TRBV27; d_gene: TRBD1; abundance: few; j_gene: TRBJ2-7; CDR3aa: CASRRKDDRGLPYEQYF; CDR3nt: TGTGCCAGCCGGAGAAAGGACGACAGGGGCCTTCCCTACGAGCAGTACTTC
len: 13; v_gene: TRBV20-1; d_gene: .; abundance: few; j_gene: TRBJ2-7; CDR3aa: CSASGTDYREQYF; CDR3nt: TGCAGTGCTTCCGGGACCGATTATCGCGAGCAGTACTTC
len: 15; v_gene: TRBV11-1; d_gene: TRBD1; abundance: few; j_gene: TRBJ2-3; CDR3aa: CASSRKGASTDTQYF; CDR3nt: TGTGCCAGCAGCCGAAAGGGGGCTAGTACAGATACGCAGTATTTT